The sequence of this T cell receptor (beta chain) was determined in a study of blood T cells in healthy people across ages. The CDR3 has 13 residues. V was pared by 7 bases and J by 4 bases, with 7 bases of the junction left unmatched. From germline, CDR1 is SQVTM and CDR2 ANQGSEA. This clonotype was observed at least ten times. A second PCR, run for 7 to 11 cycles, used a sample-barcoded 5' primer plus a J-beta primer mix. One entry per CDR3 protein results from TCRdb running MiXCR on the 5' RACE reads. Among 650,000 to 800,000 distinct CDR3 sequences, about 51% were seen once, and the ten largest hold 13%.

The rearrangement joins TRBV29-1 to TRBJ1-2; 9 bases fit TRBD1. The receptor comes from a woman older than 75 in good health. The material sequenced was blood. CDR3 DNA sequence: TGCAGCGGCGATCGGGGACAGGGCTATGGCTACACCTTC. Encoded protein: CSGDRGQGYGYTF.